This T cell receptor beta chain derives from a study of naive CD8 T cells in extremely preterm neonates. Germline lookup yields CDR1 SQVTM and CDR2 ANQGSEA. This CDR3 has 10 amino acids. The V end was cut by 3 bases, the J end by 1 base, with 0 bases between. Extremely preterm births at about 22-27 weeks of gestation supplied the samples. Per sample, roughly 17,000 to 110,000 naive CD8+ cells were sorted. With regard to this clone: What it binds is unknown.

Findings and limits, study-wide: Preterm infants showed shorter CDR3s, fewer N additions and less trimming than older groups.

The repertoire was sequenced with immunoSEQ multiplex PCR; TCRdb's copy has only in-frame clones and lacks some. The data hold 21,000 or so clones, with approximately 88% observed a single time. The chain uses TRBV29-1 and TRBJ1-1, with D uncertain. This receptor was obtained from a boy who was born preterm. The sample comprised naive CD8+ T cells from cord blood. CDR3 sequence (DNA): TGCAGCGTTGAGAACACTGAAGCTTTCTTT. Translating gives CSVENTEAFF.